Presented here are 2 T cell receptor beta chains from one specimen sequenced in a study of CD8+CD57+ T cells in acquired aplastic anemia. Patients chosen for sequencing had shown CD8+CD57+ cell expansion by flow cytometry. Profiling that covered TCR beta VDJ and CDR3 relied on genomic DNA as its template. TCRdb passed the reads through MiXCR, listing each CDR3 protein once. The sample lists approximately 470,000 distinct CDR3 sequences; over 25% were seen once. The sample consisted of sorted CD4+, CD8+, or CD8+CD57+ T cells (not recorded which) from PBMCs. These receptors all come from a human donor with aplastic anemia.

This clonotype was recorded at least ten times. This chain connects TRBV19 to TRBJ2-7; no clear D gene. The V end lost 3 bases, the J end lost 2 bases, and 8 bases lay between the germline ends. There are 13 residues in the CDR3. Germline lookup yields CDR1 LNHDA and CDR2 SQIVND (reference sequence). This CDR3 is CASSIQNTYEQYF. The CDR3 bases are TGTGCCAGTAGTATCCAGAATACCTACGAGCAGTACTTC.

This clonotype was found a few times. V and J are TRBV7-3 and TRBJ1-3; D possibly corresponds to TRBD1 (5 bases). V lost 3 bases, J lost 2 bases, and 14 bases lay in between. CDR1 is SGHTA and CDR2 is FQGTGA in the germline V gene. The length of the CDR3 is 16 residues. The CDR3 loop reads CASSLGPPSAGNTIYF. In DNA, the CDR3 is TGTGCCAGCAGCTTGGGGCCCCCGTCGGCTGGAAACACCATATATTTT. Filled out from reference TRBV7-3 and TRBJ1-3, the complete variable domain reads GAGVSQTPSNKVTEKGKYVELRCDPISGHTALYWYRQSLGQGPEFLIYFQGTGAADDSGLPNDRFFAVRPEGSVSTLKIQRTERGDSAVYLCASSLGPPSAGNTIYFGEGSWLTVV.